This record looks at one TCR beta chain sequence and its context. What it recognizes is unknown. CD4+ cells were split into CD45RA+ naive and CD45RA-negative memory subsets. Germline assignment: CDR1 SGDLS and CDR2 YYNGEE. The CDR3 is 14 residues long. The V and J ends lost 0 bases and 7 bases, in that order; junction bases with no gene match: 1. The data belong to a study of shared clonotypes between healthy human individuals. General observations from the study: Approximately 4.6% of naive CD4 clonotypes were shared across a few donors. For sorted subsets, rarefaction showed incomplete sequencing despite large depth.

Sorted subsets were amplified in replicate PCRs using 200 to 250 ng DNA, tens of thousands of T cell genomes. The data were produced by immunoSEQ multiplex PCR, yet TCRdb's version contains in-frame clones alone and is incomplete. The sample includes 2.5 million or so clones, approximately 90% of them seen just once. The chain uses TRBV9 and TRBJ2-2, with 9 bases lining up with TRBD1. This TCR was sampled from a man between 18 and 29 years old in good health. The sequenced sample was naive CD4+ T cells sorted from blood. As to subset: CD45RA+ positively selected. CDR3 in DNA: TGTGCCAGCAGCGTAGGACAGGGGGTCGGGGAGCTGTTTTTT. Its protein is CASSVGQGVGELFF.